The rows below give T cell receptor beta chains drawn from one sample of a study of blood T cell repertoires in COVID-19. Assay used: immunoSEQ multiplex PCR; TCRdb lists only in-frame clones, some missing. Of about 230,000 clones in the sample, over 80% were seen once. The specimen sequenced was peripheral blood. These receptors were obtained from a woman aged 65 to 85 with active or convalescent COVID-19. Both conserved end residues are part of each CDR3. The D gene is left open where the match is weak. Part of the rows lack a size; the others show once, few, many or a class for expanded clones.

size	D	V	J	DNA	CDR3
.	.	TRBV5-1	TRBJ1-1	TGCGCCAGCAGGTCGCGGGGTACGAACACTGAAGCTTTCTTT	CASRSRGTNTEAFF
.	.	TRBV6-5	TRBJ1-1	TGTGCCAGCAGTATGACAGGAGGCATGAACACTGAAGCTTTCTTT	CASSMTGGMNTEAFF
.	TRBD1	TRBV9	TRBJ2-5	TGTGCCAGCAGCGTAGGACGGACAGGGGGTTGGGAGACCCAGTACTTC	CASSVGRTGGWETQYF
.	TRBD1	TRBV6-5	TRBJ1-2	TGTGCCAGCACTAGAGCTACAGGGGTCCTCTATGGCTACACCTTC	CASTRATGVLYGYTF
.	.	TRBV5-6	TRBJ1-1	TGTGCCAGCAGCTTGGGACGACAGGTGGGGACTGAAGCTTTCTTT	CASSLGRQVGTEAFF
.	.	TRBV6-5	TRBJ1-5	TGTGCCAGCACCAAAAAGGGGGAGAGCAATCAGCCCCAGCATTTT	CASTKKGESNQPQHF
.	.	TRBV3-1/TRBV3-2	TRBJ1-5	TGTGCCAGCAGCCCCAGCAGGGGTGTTATTAGCAATCAGCCCCAGCATTTT	CASSPSRGVISNQPQHF
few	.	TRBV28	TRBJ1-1	TGTGCCAGCACTGACGGCAGGGGATCCTTCGCTTTCTTT	CASTDGRGSFAFF
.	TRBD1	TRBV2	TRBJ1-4	TGTGCCAGCAGTAGGGACAGAGGAGAAGAAAAACTGTTTTTT	CASSRDRGEEKLFF
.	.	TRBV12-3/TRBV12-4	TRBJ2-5	TGTGCCAGCAGCTCAGGCAGGGTAGAGACCCAGTACTTC	CASSSGRVETQYF
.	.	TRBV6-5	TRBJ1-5	TGTGCCAGCAGGCAGGGGAACGGTCAGCCCCAGCATTTT	CASRQGNGQPQHF
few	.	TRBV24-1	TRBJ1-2	TGTGCCACCGAGGGAGATCACTATGGCTACACCTTC	CATEGDHYGYTF
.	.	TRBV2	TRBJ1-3	TGTGCCAGCAGTGAAAACAGCGGAAACACCATATATTTT	CASSENSGNTIYF
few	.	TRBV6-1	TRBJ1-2	TGTGCCAGCAGTGAATGGACAGCCTTCTATGGCTACACCTTC	CASSEWTAFYGYTF
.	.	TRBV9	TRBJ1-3	TGTGCCAGCAGCGTAGACGCAGGGACTGGAAACACCATATATTTT	CASSVDAGTGNTIYF
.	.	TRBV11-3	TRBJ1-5	TGTGCCAGCAGCTTAGTTGGAGGGTTCGAGGGCAATCAGCCCCAGCATTTT	CASSLVGGFEGNQPQHF
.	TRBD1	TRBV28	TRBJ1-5	TGTGCCAGCAGTTTGGGTGGACAGGGGGATCAGCCCCAGCATTTT	CASSLGGQGDQPQHF
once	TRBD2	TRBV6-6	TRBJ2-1	TGTGCCAGCAGTTACTCGGGGACTAGCGGGAGTGGTGAGCAGTTCTTC	CASSYSGTSGSGEQFF
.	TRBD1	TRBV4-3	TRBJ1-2	TGCGCCAGCAGCCAGGACAGGGGGCTGGCCTATGGCTACACCTTC	CASSQDRGLAYGYTF
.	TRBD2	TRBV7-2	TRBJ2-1	TGTGCCAGCAGCTTACTAGCGGCCTTCCCATACAATGAGCAGTTCTTC	CASSLLAAFPYNEQFF
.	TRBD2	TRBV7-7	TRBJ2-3	TGTGCCAGCAGCCCCCTAGCGGGGGCCACAGATACGCAGTATTTT	CASSPLAGATDTQYF
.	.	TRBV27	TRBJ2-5	TGTGCCAGCAGAACACAGGGTGGGGAGACCCAGTACTTC	CASRTQGGETQYF
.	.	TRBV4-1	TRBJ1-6	TGCGCCAGCAGCCAAGTCGGACAGACCTATAATTCACCCCTCCACTTT	CASSQVGQTYNSPLHF
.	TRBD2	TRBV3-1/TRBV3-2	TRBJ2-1	TGTGCCAGCAGCCTCACTAGCGCCAACAATGAGCAGTTCTTC	CASSLTSANNEQFF
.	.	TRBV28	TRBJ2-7	TGTGCCAGCACCCCGGGGGTAAACGAGCAGTACTTC	CASTPGVNEQYF
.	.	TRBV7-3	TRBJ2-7	TGTGCCAGCAGCCAGGGCGTAGGCGAGCAGTACTTC	CASSQGVGEQYF
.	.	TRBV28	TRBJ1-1	TGTGCCAGCAGTCTCCTCGGACAGTTGAACACTGAAGCTTTCTTT	CASSLLGQLNTEAFF